This T cell receptor beta chain originates from a study of T-cell reconstitution after alpha-beta-depleted transplantation in children (TCRdb year 2016). With regard to the full study: Using TCR repertoire profiling, the study followed T-cell immune reconstitution in a quantitative way in children after TCRalphabeta/CD19-depleted allogeneic hematopoietic cell transplantation. The study at large found these results: The high TCRbeta diversity at day 60 in some patients was ascribed to recipient T cells and intrathymic progenitors that had survived conditioning. Hyperexpanded clone frequencies declined over subsequent months; after one year, T-cell counts and TCRbeta diversity were mostly attributed to newly produced T cells. The apparently early alphabetaT-cell count recovery about two months after transplant was reportedly dependent on only several hundred rapidly expanded clones derived from non-depleted graft cells.

Notes on this clonotype: What this receptor recognizes is not known. No base-level quality is on record; no much larger clone is a single base apart.

The treatment or condition label here, explained by the study, means: allogeneic hematopoietic cell transplantation with graft depleted of TCRalphabeta T cells and CD19 B cells. Transplant recipients were children who received TCRalphabeta/CD19-depleted allogeneic hematopoietic cell grafts. V is trimmed back by 8 bases and J by 2 bases, and the junction contains 2 bases that no gene match accounts for. The germline V gene yields MNHEY for CDR1 and SVGAGI for CDR2. There are 12 amino acids in the CDR3, from cysteine to phenylalanine inclusive. Only the CDR3 DNA is retained, 36 bases long and in frame from the first base. The library came from PCR. TCRdb records Illumina HiSeq 2500 as the sequencer. To normalize quantification of the TCRbeta repertoire, the TCR libraries were built with molecular barcoding that relied on unique molecular identifiers. TCRdb reran the public reads through fastp at Q25 and MiXCR, keeping productive beta chains. Rows are unified per CDR3 protein, each entry keeping the most common DNA and genes. In all, the sample holds 900,000 or so distinct CDR3 sequences, and 16% of those were seen once. The ten largest clones take up around 5.3% of the sample.

The material was PBMCs, mostly from graft donor cells, obtained 360 days after TCRalphabeta/CD19-depleted stem cell transplant. The rearranged chain carries TRBV6-5 and TRBJ2-7; 8 of the junction bases match TRBD1. The receptor was isolated from a male patient younger than 18 who had a stem cell transplant for acute lymphoblastic leukemia, so the T cells may come from the graft donor. The nucleotide sequence is given as TGTGCCAGCGGACAGGGAACCTACGAGCAGTACTTC. This is translated as CASGQGTYEQYF.